The 4 T cell receptor beta chains below all came from one sample that was sequenced in a study of shared T cell receptors in the human thymus. Using immunoSEQ multiplex PCR, the repertoire was profiled, and TCRdb retains in-frame clones only, with some absent. The sample consists of more than 550,000 clones, 70% to 90% of them appearing once. These same records also appear under a second study, on human thymus T cells.

Sample: thymocytes. The receptors originated from a girl under two years old with a congenital heart defect.

This chain joins TRBV4-1 and TRBJ1-4; TRBD1 aligns across 9 bases. The germline V gene has CDR1 MGHRA and CDR2 YSYEKL. The CDR3 spans 17 residues. The V segment lost 0 bases and the J segment 8 bases; nucleotides outside the gene matches: 10. The CDR3 is CASSQDDGPGQGEKLFF. CDR3 sequence (DNA): TGCGCCAGCAGCCAAGACGATGGACCGGGACAGGGAGAAAAACTGTTTTTT.

The chain is built from TRBV13 and TRBJ2-7; D is perhaps TRBD1 (8 bases). The CDR3 is made up of 14 amino acids. Per the germline V gene, CDR1 is PRHDT and CDR2 is FYEKMQ (reference sequence). Trimming pared 6 bases from V and 4 bases from J, leaving 16 bases between. This CDR3 reads CASRRTGRDYEQYF. The CDR3, as DNA: TGTGCCAGCAGAAGGACAGGGAGGGATTACGAGCAGTACTTC.

The chain employs TRBV7-8 and TRBJ1-1; TRBD1 aligns across 8 bases. With 5 bases clipped from V and 9 bases from J, the junction kept 5 bases outside the gene matches. This CDR3 is built from 12 residues. The germline gives CDR1 SGHVS, CDR2 FQNEAQ. CDR3 residues: CASSTRDRKAFF. Here the CDR3 DNA reads TGTGCCAGCAGCACCCGGGACAGGAAAGCTTTCTTT.

The rearrangement uses TRBV5-4 and TRBJ2-2; a weak D match, TRBD2 (6 bases). Germline-derived CDR1 and CDR2 are SGHNT and YYREEE (reference sequence). V lost 2 bases to trimming and J lost 1 base, with 18 bases between them. The CDR3 extends over 18 amino acids. The CDR3 nucleotides read TGTGCCAGCAGCTTTGGGGGGAACAGACAGAGGAACACCGGGGAGCTGTTTTTT. Translation gives CASSFGGNRQRNTGELFF.